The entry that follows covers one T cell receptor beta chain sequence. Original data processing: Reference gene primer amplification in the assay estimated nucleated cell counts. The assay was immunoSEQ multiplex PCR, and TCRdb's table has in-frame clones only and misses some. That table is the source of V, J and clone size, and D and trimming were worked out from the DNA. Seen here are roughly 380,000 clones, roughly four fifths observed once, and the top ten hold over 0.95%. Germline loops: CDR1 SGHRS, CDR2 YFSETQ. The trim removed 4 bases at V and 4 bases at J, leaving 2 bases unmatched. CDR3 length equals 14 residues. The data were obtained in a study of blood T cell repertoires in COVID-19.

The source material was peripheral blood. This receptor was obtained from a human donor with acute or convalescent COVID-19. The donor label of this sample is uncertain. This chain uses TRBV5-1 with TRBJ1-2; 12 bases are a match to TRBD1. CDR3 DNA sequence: TGCGCCAGCAGCGGGGGACAGGGGGCCTATGGCTACACCTTC. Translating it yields CASSGGQGAYGYTF.